This T cell receptor beta chain came from a study of blood T cell repertoires in COVID-19. For the study at large: Acute and convalescent COVID-19 samples came from the United States, Italy and Spain. Sources were T cells, B-cell-depleted T cells, or PBMCs; the material itself was cDNA or gDNA.

J lost 8 bases, V lost 4 bases, and 6 bases had no gene match. Looked up from germline, CDR1 is MDHEN and CDR2 is SYDVKM. The length of the CDR3 is 15 residues. Under the authors' procedure: Amplification with reference gene primers provided the estimates of nucleated cell counts. Using immunoSEQ multiplex PCR, the repertoire was profiled, and TCRdb retains in-frame clones only, with some absent. D and trimming come from the DNA, and the V and J calls and clone size come from that table. The table shows around 100,000 clones, with roughly 81% occurring only once. The sequence derives from a human donor in a cohort sampled during active COVID-19. The sequencing input was peripheral blood. This sequence joins TRBV28 and TRBJ1-5; the match to TRBD1 covers 12 bases. DNA for the CDR3: TGTGCCAGCAGTTCCGGGACAGGGGGCCTGAAGCCCCAGCATTTT. It codes for CASSSGTGGLKPQHF.